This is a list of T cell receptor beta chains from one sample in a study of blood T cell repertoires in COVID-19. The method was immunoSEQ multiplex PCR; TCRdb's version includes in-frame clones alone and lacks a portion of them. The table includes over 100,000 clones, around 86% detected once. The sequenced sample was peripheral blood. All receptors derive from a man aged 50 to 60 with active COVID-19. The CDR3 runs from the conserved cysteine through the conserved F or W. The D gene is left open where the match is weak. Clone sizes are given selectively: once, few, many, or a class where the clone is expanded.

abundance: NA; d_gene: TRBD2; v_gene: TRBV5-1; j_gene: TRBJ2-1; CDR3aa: CASSLTSGGSNEQFF; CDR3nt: TGCGCCAGCAGCTTGACTAGCGGGGGGTCGAATGAGCAGTTCTTC
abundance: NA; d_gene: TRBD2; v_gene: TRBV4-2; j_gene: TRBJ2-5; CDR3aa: CASSPRAGVETQYF; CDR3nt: TGTGCCAGCAGCCCCAGGGCGGGGGTAGAGACCCAGTACTTC
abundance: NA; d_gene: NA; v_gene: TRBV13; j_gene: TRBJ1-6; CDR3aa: CASSFGLPMSNSPLHF; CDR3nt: TGTGCCAGCAGCTTCGGACTGCCTATGTCGAATTCACCCCTCCACTTT
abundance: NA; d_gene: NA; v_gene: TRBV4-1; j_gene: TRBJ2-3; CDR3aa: CASSQGASPLTDTQYF; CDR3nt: TGCGCCAGCAGCCAAGGGGCTAGCCCCCTCACAGATACGCAGTATTTT
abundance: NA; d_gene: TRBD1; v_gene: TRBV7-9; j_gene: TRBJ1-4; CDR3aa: CASVTKGQINEKLFF; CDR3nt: TGTGCCAGCGTTACGAAGGGACAGATTAATGAAAAACTGTTTTTT
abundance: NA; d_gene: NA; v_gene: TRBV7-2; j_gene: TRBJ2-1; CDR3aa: CASSSVFRYYNEQFF; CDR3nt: TGTGCCAGCAGCTCCGTATTCCGCTACTACAATGAGCAGTTCTTC
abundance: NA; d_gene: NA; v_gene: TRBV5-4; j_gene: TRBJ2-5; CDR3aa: CACSSSSETQYF; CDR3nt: TGTGCCTGTTCATCTAGCTCGGAGACCCAGTACTTC
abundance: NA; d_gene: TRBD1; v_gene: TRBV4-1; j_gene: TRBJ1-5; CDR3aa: CASSQGTGGISNQPQHF; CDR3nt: TGCGCCAGCAGCCAAGGGACAGGGGGTATCAGCAATCAGCCCCAGCATTTT
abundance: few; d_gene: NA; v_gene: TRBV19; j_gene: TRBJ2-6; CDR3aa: CASSILSGANVLTF; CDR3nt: TGTGCCAGTAGTATTCTTTCTGGGGCCAACGTCCTGACTTTC
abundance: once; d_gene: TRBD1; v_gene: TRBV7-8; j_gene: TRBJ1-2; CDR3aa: CASTRGLPVVPPNYGYTF; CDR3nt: TGTGCCAGCACTAGGGGGCTACCCGTCGTACCGCCTAACTATGGCTACACCTTC
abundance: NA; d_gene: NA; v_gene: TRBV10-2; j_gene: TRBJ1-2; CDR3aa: CASSEGHPTDNYGYTF; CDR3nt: TGCGCCAGCAGTGAAGGACACCCGACCGATAACTATGGCTACACCTTC
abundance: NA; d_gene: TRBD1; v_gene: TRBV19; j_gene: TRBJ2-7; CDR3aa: CASAAGQGPSYEQYF; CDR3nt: TGTGCCAGCGCTGCTGGACAGGGCCCGTCCTACGAGCAGTACTTC
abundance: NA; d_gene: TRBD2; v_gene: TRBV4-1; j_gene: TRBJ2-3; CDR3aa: CASSQASLAGGTDTQYF; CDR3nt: TGCGCCAGCAGCCAAGCAAGTTTAGCGGGGGGCACAGATACGCAGTATTTT
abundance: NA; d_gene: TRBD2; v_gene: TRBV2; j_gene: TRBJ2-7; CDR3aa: CASSEGRASGRRYEQYF; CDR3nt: TGTGCCAGCAGTGAAGGCCGAGCTAGCGGCCGGCGTTACGAGCAGTACTTC
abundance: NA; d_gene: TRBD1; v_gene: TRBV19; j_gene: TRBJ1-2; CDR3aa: CASSDDDRGTASTF; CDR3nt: TGTGCCAGTAGCGACGACGACAGGGGGACGGCTAGTACCTTC
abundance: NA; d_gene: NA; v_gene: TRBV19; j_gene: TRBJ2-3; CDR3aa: CASSIPGGTDTQYF; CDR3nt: TGTGCCAGTAGTATACCTGGGGGGACAGATACGCAGTATTTT
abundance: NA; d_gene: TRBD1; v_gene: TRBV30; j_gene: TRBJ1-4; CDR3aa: CAWSRATGGNNEKLFF; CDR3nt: TGTGCCTGGAGCAGAGCGACAGGGGGAAATAATGAAAAACTGTTTTTT
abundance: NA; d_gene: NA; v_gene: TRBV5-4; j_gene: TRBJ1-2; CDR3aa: CASSAAGLRLGYTF; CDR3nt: TGTGCCAGCAGCGCGGCAGGGCTTCGGCTTGGCTACACCTTC
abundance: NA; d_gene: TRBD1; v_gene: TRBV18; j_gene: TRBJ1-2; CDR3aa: CASSPRQGSDGYTF; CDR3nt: TGTGCCAGCTCACCCCGACAGGGGTCGGATGGCTACACCTTC
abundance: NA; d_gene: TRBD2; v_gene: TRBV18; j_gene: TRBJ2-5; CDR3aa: CASSYLTSGGETQYF; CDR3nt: TGTGCCAGCTCATACCTAACTAGCGGGGGAGAGACCCAGTACTTC
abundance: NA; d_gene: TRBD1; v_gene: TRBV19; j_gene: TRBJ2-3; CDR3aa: CARDRGLDTQYF; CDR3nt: TGTGCCCGGGACAGGGGGTTAGATACGCAGTATTTT
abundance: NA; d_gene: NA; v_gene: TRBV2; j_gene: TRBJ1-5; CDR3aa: CASSGGNQPQHF; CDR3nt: TGTGCCAGCAGTGGAGGGAATCAGCCCCAGCATTTT
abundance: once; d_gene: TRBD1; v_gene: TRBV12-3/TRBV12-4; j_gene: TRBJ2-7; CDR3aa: CASSPVRGHEQYF; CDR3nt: TGTGCCAGCAGTCCGGTCAGGGGGCACGAGCAGTACTTC
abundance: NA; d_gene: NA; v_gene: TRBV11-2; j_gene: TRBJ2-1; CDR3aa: CASSLGGSINNEQFF; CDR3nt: TGTGCCAGCAGCTTAGGGGGCAGCATTAACAATGAGCAGTTCTTC
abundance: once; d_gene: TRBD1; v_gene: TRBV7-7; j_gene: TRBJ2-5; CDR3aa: CASSYGTGGQETQYF; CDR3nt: TGTGCCAGCAGCTACGGGACAGGGGGTCAAGAGACCCAGTACTTC
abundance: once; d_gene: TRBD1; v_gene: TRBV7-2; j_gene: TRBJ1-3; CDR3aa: CASSWEGQGGSGNTIYF; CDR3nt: TGTGCCAGCAGCTGGGAGGGACAGGGTGGGAGTGGAAACACCATATATTTT
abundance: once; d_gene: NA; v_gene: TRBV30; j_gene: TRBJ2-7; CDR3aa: CAWSATLRGEQYF; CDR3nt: TGTGCCTGGAGTGCAACCCTTCGAGGCGAGCAGTACTTC
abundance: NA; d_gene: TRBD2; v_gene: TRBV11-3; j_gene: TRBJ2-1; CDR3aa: CASSSPTSGGYEQFF; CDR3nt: TGTGCCAGCAGCTCCCCGACTAGCGGGGGGTATGAGCAGTTCTTC
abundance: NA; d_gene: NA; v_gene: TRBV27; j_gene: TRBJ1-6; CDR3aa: CASSLHLNSPLHF; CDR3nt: TGTGCCAGCAGCCTCCACTTGAATTCACCCCTCCACTTT
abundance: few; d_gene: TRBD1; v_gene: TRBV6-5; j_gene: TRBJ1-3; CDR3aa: CASSYSGGSGNTIYF; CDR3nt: TGTGCCAGCAGTTACTCAGGGGGCTCGGGAAACACCATATATTTT